What follows are 12 T cell receptor beta chains derived from one specimen sequenced in a study of T cell responses to AZD1222 COVID-19 vaccine. Measured with immunoSEQ multiplex PCR; TCRdb has only the in-frame clones, and not every one. Counted here are around 99,000 clones, 75% to 95% occurring once; the ten biggest clones make up roughly 6.2%. The source was peripheral blood, collected 28 days after the second AZD1222 dose. These receptors were collected from an adult who received the AZD1222 COVID-19 vaccine.

The rearrangement uses TRBV6-5 and TRBJ2-2; 8 bases are shared with TRBD2. Looked up from germline, CDR1 is MNHEY and CDR2 is SVGAGI. The CDR3 has 14 amino acids. V dropped 8 bases and J dropped 4; count of bases not matched to a gene: 6. CDR3 in amino acids: CASRGGPRTGELFF. The CDR3 bases are TGTGCCAGCCGGGGGGGGCCGCGCACCGGGGAGCTGTTTTTT.

The chain couples TRBV28 to TRBJ1-2, with D tentatively TRBD1 (5 bases). The V end lost 5 bases, the J end lost 8 bases, and 18 bases lay between the germline ends. CDR1 MDHEN and CDR2 SYDVKM come from the germline V gene. The CDR3 is made up of 14 amino acids. The CDR3 protein is CASSPPGQGIGYTF. For the CDR3, the DNA is TGTGCCAGCAGTCCCCCCGGGCAGGGCATAGGCTACACCTTC.

The rearrangement uses TRBV6-5 and TRBJ1-1; D is ambiguous. There are 12 residues in the CDR3. The germline CDR1 and CDR2 sequences are MNHEY and SVGAGI. With 7 bases removed from V and 6 bases from J, the gap between germline ends came to 12 bases. The DNA for the CDR3 is TGTGCCAGCACCTTATACACACCTGAAGCTTTCTTT. The encoded protein is CASTLYTPEAFF.

This sequence joins TRBV6-5 and TRBJ2-1, with 11 positions matching TRBD2. CDR1 MNHEY and CDR2 SVGAGI come from the germline V gene. This CDR3 is built from 15 residues. The V gene end was trimmed by 5 bases and the J gene end by 4 bases; junction bases not matched to a gene: 4. The CDR3 loop reads CASSPGLADYNEQFF. DNA of the CDR3: TGTGCCAGCAGTCCGGGACTAGCGGATTACAATGAGCAGTTCTTC.

This clone was seen only a few times. J is TRBJ2-1 and V is TRBV25-1, with 8 positions matching TRBD1. V lost 7 bases and J lost 1; bases outside the gene matches: 3. Germline CDR1 and CDR2: MGHDK and SYGVNS. The CDR3 has 14 residues. The CDR3 DNA reads TGTGCCAGCATGGGGACAGGATCCTACAATGAGCAGTTCTTC. This translates into CASMGTGSYNEQFF.

J is TRBJ2-2 and V is TRBV6-1, with 7 bases lining up with TRBD1. Looked up from germline, CDR1 is MNHNS and CDR2 is SASEGT. The CDR3 runs to 15 residues. V shed 1 base and J 4 bases; nucleotides not matched to a gene: 3. CDR3 coding DNA: TGTGCCAGCAGTGAAGAAGGGGGCTCCACCGGGGAGCTGTTTTTT. Translation gives CASSEEGGSTGELFF.

V and J are TRBV3-1 (or the pseudogene TRBV3-2) and TRBJ2-1, with 10 bases aligning to TRBD2. The trim removed 4 bases at V and 4 bases at J, leaving 1 base unmatched. In germline, CDR1 is LGHDT, CDR2 YNNKEL (reference sequence). The CDR3 is made up of 14 amino acids. CDR3: CASSLSGRYNEQFF. DNA of the CDR3: TGTGCCAGCAGCCTTAGCGGGAGGTACAATGAGCAGTTCTTC.

The rearrangement joins TRBV5-4 to TRBJ2-3, with 7 bases matching TRBD2. The germline V gene encodes CDR1 SGHNT and CDR2 YYREEE (reference sequence). Trimming at V came to 2 bases and at J to 7 bases, leaving 7 bases not matched to a gene. The CDR3 contains 14 residues. This CDR3 is CASSFRAGIHTQYF. DNA of the CDR3: TGTGCCAGCAGCTTTCGAGCGGGGATTCATACGCAGTATTTT.

The chain employs TRBV5-4 and TRBJ2-3; the match to TRBD2 covers 15 bases. The ends lost 4 bases at V and 7 bases at J; junction bases unmatched: 4. The V gene's germline CDR1 is SGHNT and CDR2 YYREEE (reference sequence). The CDR3 is 15 amino acids. CDR3 nucleotides: TGTGCCAGCAGCCCCGGGACTAGCGGGGGGAATACGCAGTATTTT. This translates into CASSPGTSGGNTQYF.

This CDR3 is CASSSGGLGTDTQYF. CDR3 nucleotides: TGCGCCAGCAGTTCAGGCGGGTTAGGCACAGATACGCAGTATTTT. The J gene is TRBJ2-3, the V gene TRBV10-1; D is possibly TRBD2 (5 bases). CDR3 length: 15 amino acids. Deletions cut 5 bases from V and 1 base from J, with 13 bases between. Germline V CDR1 and CDR2: WNHNN, SYGVQD (reference sequence).

The chain uses TRBV5-1 and TRBJ2-2; 9 bases are shared with TRBD1. There are 15 residues in the CDR3. Trimming cost V 3 bases and J 3 bases; bases outside gene matches: 3. In germline, CDR1 is SGHRS, CDR2 YFSETQ. CDR3: CASSSGTGHTGELFF. The CDR3 DNA reads TGCGCCAGCAGCTCCGGGACAGGGCACACCGGGGAGCTGTTTTTT.

This chain joins TRBV19 and TRBJ2-3; 7 bases map to TRBD2. The CDR3 covers 14 residues. Trimming at V came to 10 bases and at J to 5 bases, leaving 12 bases not matched to a gene. Germline loops: CDR1 LNHDA, CDR2 SQIVND (reference sequence). The CDR3 sequence: CATGGMGGLDTQYF. The CDR3 DNA follows: TGTGCCACCGGGGGGATGGGGGGATTAGATACGCAGTATTTT.